These 28 T cell receptor beta chains were all obtained from the same sample, sequenced in a study of cytomegalovirus exposure and HLA in healthy donors (dated by TCRdb to the late 2010s). The library was generated by the immunoSEQ multiplex PCR assay. The multiplex PCR relied on a mix of 60 forward primers for TCR Vbeta segments and 13 reverse primers for TCR Jbeta segments. As stored in TCRdb, this immuneACCESS dataset retains in-frame rearrangements with V and J assigned. A fraction of the clones does not appear; measured against another copy, unresolved V genes explain less than half of the discrepancy, and the remainder lacks a known reason. This sample comprises 90,000 to 150,000 clones, 60% to 80% of them detected only once. Roughly 5% of the sample goes to the ten largest clones. The source material was PBMCs. Receptor source: a man aged 45-65 years in good health and CMV-seropositive.

The rearrangement joins TRBV5-1 to TRBJ1-2, with TRBD1 matching over 9 bases. The CDR3 has 14 amino acids. Per the germline V gene, CDR1 is SGHRS and CDR2 is YFSETQ. The J segment lost 3 bases and the V segment lost 5 bases, leaving 5 bases of the junction unmatched. CDR3 DNA: TGCGCCAGCAGGCAACAGGGGGCTCACTATGGCTACACCTTC. It encodes CASRQQGAHYGYTF. The full variable domain, completed using reference TRBV5-1 and TRBJ1-2, is KAGVTQTPRYLIKTRGQQVTLSCSPISGHRSVSWYQQTPGQGLQFLFEYFSETQRNKGNFPGRFSGRQFSNSRSEMNVSTLELGDSALYLCASRQQGAHYGYTFGSGTRLTVV.

The rearrangement links TRBV5-1 to TRBJ2-1, with TRBD2 identical over 8 bases. CDR1 SGHRS and CDR2 YFSETQ come from the germline V gene. This CDR3 has 14 amino acids. V lost 4 bases and J lost 6; bases outside the gene matches: 6. The CDR3: CASSDDRGGNEQFF. For the CDR3, the DNA is TGCGCCAGCAGCGACGATCGGGGGGGCAATGAGCAGTTCTTC.

In its sample, this clone was seen once. V is TRBV10-3 and J is TRBJ1-1, with TRBD1 matching 10 bases. The length of the CDR3 is 15 residues. Germline values: CDR1 ENHRY, CDR2 SYGVKD. Unmatched junction bases numbered 2, after V lost 4 bases and J lost 0 bases. The chain's CDR3 is CAISGGQGMNTEAFF. The CDR3 DNA sequence: TGTGCCATCAGTGGGGGACAGGGGATGAACACTGAAGCTTTCTTT.

V is TRBV7-9 and J is TRBJ1-1, with D uncertain. Per germline, CDR1 SEHNR and CDR2 FQNEAQ (reference sequence). The CDR3 runs to 11 residues. The ends were cut back, 1 base at V and 9 bases at J, with 6 bases in the middle. For the CDR3, the DNA is TGTGCCAGCAGCTTAGGGGCTCAAGCTTTCTTT. Translating it yields CASSLGAQAFF. The full variable domain, its missing parts supplied by reference TRBV7-9 and TRBJ1-1, is DTGVSQNPRHKITKRGQNVTFRCDPISEHNRLYWYRQTLGQGPEFLTYFQNEAQLEKSRLLSDRFSAERPKGSFSTLEIQRTEQGDSAMYLCASSLGAQAFFGQGTRLTVV.

The V gene is TRBV4-3, the J gene TRBJ1-6; possible D gene TRBD1, 5 bases. The V and J ends lost 0 bases and 7 bases respectively, with 13 bases between them. The CDR3 has 16 amino acids. CDR1 and CDR2 from the germline V gene are LGHNA and YSLEER. The CDR3 here is CASSQERGRVNSPLHF. DNA for the CDR3: TGCGCCAGCAGCCAAGAACGGGGGAGGGTAAATTCACCCCTCCACTTT.

This clone was picked up a small number of times. The rearrangement uses TRBV10-2 and TRBJ1-4, with TRBD1 identical over 8 bases. V was clipped by 2 bases and J by 10 bases; unmatched bases: 6. The CDR3 consists of 14 residues. From germline, CDR1 is WSHSY and CDR2 SAAADI. The CDR3 loop reads CASSEASGTGKLFF. The CDR3 DNA follows: TGCGCCAGCAGTGAGGCTTCCGGGACAGGAAAACTGTTTTTT.

The chain carries TRBV6-1 and TRBJ2-1, with D perhaps matching TRBD1 (5 bases). With 0 bases removed from V and 4 bases from J, the gap between germline ends came to 7 bases. Germline CDR1 is MNHNS and CDR2 is SASEGT. The CDR3 spans 14 residues. CDR3 residues: CASSEAQAYNEQFF. CDR3 coding DNA: TGTGCCAGCAGTGAAGCACAGGCTTACAATGAGCAGTTCTTC.

This clone is a singleton in its sample. This chain uses TRBV7-2 with TRBJ2-7; 7 bases are a match to TRBD1. The J segment lost 6 bases and the V segment lost 5 bases, leaving 13 bases of the junction unmatched. Per the germline V gene, CDR1 is SGHTA and CDR2 is FQGNSA. The CDR3 extends over 15 amino acids. The CDR3 sequence: CASSPGTARQGEQYF. The CDR3 region has the DNA TGTGCCAGCAGCCCGGGGACAGCGCGGCAGGGCGAGCAGTACTTC.

This clone came up once. This CDR3 reads CASRKIQGAAYGYTF. CDR3 nucleotides: TGTGCCAGCAGAAAGATACAGGGGGCGGCATATGGCTACACCTTC. V usage is TRBV6-5 and J usage is TRBJ1-2, with 9 bases aligning to TRBD1. Germline V gives CDR1 MNHEY, CDR2 SVGAGI. The V segment lost 6 bases and the J segment 5 bases; nucleotides outside the gene matches: 10. This CDR3 is built from 15 residues.

The chain links TRBV9 to TRBJ2-3; unclear D gene. Germline loops: CDR1 SGDLS, CDR2 YYNGEE. Trimming took 4 bases from V and 0 from J, leaving 12 bases between them. CDR3 size: 15 residues. The CDR3 protein is CASSPREASTDTQYF. In DNA form, the CDR3 reads TGTGCCAGCAGCCCCCGTGAAGCGAGCACAGATACGCAGTATTTT.

The rearrangement uses TRBV4-2 and TRBJ2-1; 9 nucleotides agree with TRBD1. The CDR3 length is 16 residues. J was trimmed by 5 bases and V by 3 bases; bases with no gene match: 8. Germline loops: CDR1 LGHNA, CDR2 YNFKEQ. The CDR3 is CASSQRTGQGHNEQFF. The CDR3 DNA is TGTGCCAGCAGCCAGAGGACGGGACAGGGCCACAATGAGCAGTTCTTC.

This rearrangement joins TRBV5-1 to TRBJ2-5, with 10 positions matching TRBD2. The CDR3 sequence is 15 residues long. V was pared by 8 bases and J by 1 base, with 8 bases of the junction left unmatched. Germline-derived CDR1 and CDR2 are SGHRS and YFSETQ. Here the CDR3 reads CASSLAGASQETQYF. In nucleotides, the CDR3 is TGCGCCAGTAGTCTAGCGGGGGCCTCCCAAGAGACCCAGTACTTC.

The chain has TRBV7-8 and TRBJ1-5; 7 nucleotides align to TRBD1. Germline trimming cut 5 bases from V and 3 bases from J; bases unmatched to any gene: 10. Looked up from germline, CDR1 is SGHVS and CDR2 is FQNEAQ. This CDR3 is 16 amino acids long. DNA for the CDR3: TGTGCCAGCAGCCCTTTTAGGGGGCGCGACAATCAGCCCCAGCATTTT. This sequence encodes CASSPFRGRDNQPQHF. The full variable domain, completed using reference TRBV7-8 and TRBJ1-5, is GAGVSQSPRYKVAKRGQDVALRCDPISGHVSLFWYQQALGQGPEFLTYFQNEAQLDKSGLPSDRFFAERPEGSVSTLKIQRTQQEDSAVYLCASSPFRGRDNQPQHFGDGTRLSIL.

V gene TRBV18 combines with J gene TRBJ2-1, with 10 bases identical to TRBD2. V shed 3 bases, J shed 9 bases, and the junction held 5 bases outside the gene matches. The length of the CDR3 is 14 residues. CDR1 and CDR2 (germline): KGHSH, LQKENI. The CDR3 loop is CASSPLAGVGEQFF. For the CDR3, the DNA is TGTGCCAGCTCACCCCTAGCGGGAGTAGGTGAGCAGTTCTTC.

The CDR3: CATSKEGGRSYEQYF. For the CDR3, the DNA is TGTGCCACCAGCAAGGAGGGAGGCCGATCCTACGAGCAGTACTTC. This chain uses TRBV15 with TRBJ2-7, with D perhaps matching TRBD2 (6 bases). Trimming took 4 bases from V and 1 from J, leaving 14 bases between them. Per germline, CDR1 LNHNV and CDR2 YYDKDF (reference sequence). The CDR3 is made up of 15 amino acids.

This clone showed up just once. The genes are TRBV2 and TRBJ2-3; no reliable D call. Per the germline V gene, CDR1 is SNHLY and CDR2 is FYNNEI. This CDR3 is 13 amino acids long. Trimming shortened V by 8 bases and J by 2 bases, and 11 bases separated the two germline ends. CDR3 amino acids: CASLGSFTDTQYF. The CDR3 bases are TGTGCCAGCCTAGGCAGTTTCACAGATACGCAGTATTTT.

The chain couples TRBV7-9 to TRBJ1-5; D uncertain. Germline V gene lookup returns CDR1 SEHNR and CDR2 FQNEAQ (reference sequence). The CDR3 extends over 14 amino acids. V was cut by 2 bases and J by 4 bases, with 9 bases left in between. The CDR3 DNA is TGTGCCAGCAGCTTAAGCGGCCTTAATCAGCCCCAGCATTTT. Its protein is CASSLSGLNQPQHF.

The chain recombines TRBV9 with TRBJ1-2; 9 bases line up with TRBD1. The CDR3 consists of 14 residues. V shed 6 bases, J shed 5 bases, and the junction held 8 bases outside the gene matches. The germline V gene has CDR1 SGDLS and CDR2 YYNGEE. The CDR3 loop reads CASNKGTGLYGYTF. In nucleotides, the CDR3 is TGTGCCAGCAATAAGGGGACAGGGCTTTATGGCTACACCTTC.

This clone came up a few times. The chain is built from TRBV6-5 and TRBJ1-5; D is possibly TRBD1 (5 bases). The V end was cut by 0 bases, the J end by 2 bases, with 8 bases between. This CDR3 comprises 15 residues. Germline loops: CDR1 MNHEY, CDR2 SVGAGI. In DNA form, the CDR3 reads TGTGCCAGCAGTTACTCGGCCAGGGGCAATCAGCCCCAGCATTTT. Protein sequence: CASSYSARGNQPQHF.

This chain links TRBV2 with TRBJ2-3; perhaps TRBD2 as D (6 bases). The CDR3 extends over 15 amino acids. The germline V and J ends were trimmed by 5 bases and 2 bases, with 14 bases remaining between them. Germline CDR1 is SNHLY and CDR2 is FYNNEI. The CDR3 region has the DNA TGTGCCAGCAGTAGGGCGGGATTAAACACAGATACGCAGTATTTT. Its protein is CASSRAGLNTDTQYF. The variable domain in full, completed from reference TRBV2 and TRBJ2-3, reads EPEVTQTPSHQVTQMGQEVILRCVPISNHLYFYWYRQILGQKVEFLVSFYNNEISEKSEIFDDQFSVERPDGSNFTLKIRSTKLEDSAMYFCASSRAGLNTDTQYFGPGTRLTVL.

The chain carries TRBV6-5 and TRBJ1-3; 7 nucleotides line up with TRBD1. Looked up from germline, CDR1 is MNHEY and CDR2 is SVGAGI. There are 14 residues in the CDR3. The trim removed 6 bases at V and 4 bases at J, leaving 6 bases unmatched. The CDR3 here is CASRRTGLGNTIYF. Here the CDR3 DNA reads TGTGCCAGCAGGAGGACAGGTCTCGGAAACACCATATATTTT.

The rearrangement uses TRBV14 and TRBJ2-5; 12 bases are a match to TRBD2. After removal of 5 bases from V and 6 bases from J, the junction contained 10 bases not matched to a gene. Per germline, CDR1 SGHDN and CDR2 FVKESK. This CDR3 has 16 amino acids. The CDR3 DNA follows: TGTGCCAGCAGCTTTGCTAGCGGGGGGGCCAGGAAGACCCAGTACTTC. This translates into CASSFASGGARKTQYF.

For this clone: One end of the junction is discordant with germline, which a read error may explain. Other DNA sequences in the sample encode the same CDR3. V and J are TRBV2 and TRBJ1-6; D is perhaps TRBD1 (5 bases). Germline CDR1 SNHLY, CDR2 FYNNEI. This CDR3 is 16 amino acids long. The CDR3 loop reads CASRTWGTSYNSPLHF. CDR3 DNA: TGTGCCAGCAGGACGTGGGGGACTAGCTATAATTCCCCCCTCCACTTT.

The rearrangement uses TRBV30 and TRBJ2-5, with D possibly matching TRBD1 (7 bases). Per germline, CDR1 GTSNPN and CDR2 SVGIG (reference sequence). V lost 0 bases, J lost 4 bases, and 18 bases lay in between. The CDR3 totals 16 residues. Here the CDR3 DNA reads TGTGCCTGGAGTGTACGCCGGCCAGGGGGGTCAGAGACCCAGTACTTC. Its translation is CAWSVRRPGGSETQYF.

The chain uses TRBV6-5 and TRBJ1-3; 7 bases align to TRBD1. The CDR3 totals 16 residues. The trim removed 3 bases at V and 0 bases at J, leaving 5 bases unmatched. CDR1 and CDR2 from the germline V gene are MNHEY and SVGAGI. CDR3 loop: CASSYRTGTSGNTIYF. CDR3 nucleotide sequence: TGTGCCAGCAGTTATCGGACAGGAACCTCTGGAAACACCATATATTTT.

The chain is built from TRBV28 and TRBJ2-7, with 7 bases aligning to TRBD1. Germline V gene sequence: CDR1 MDHEN, CDR2 SYDVKM. The CDR3 is made up of 15 amino acids. Trimming cost V 6 bases and J 1 base; bases outside gene matches: 9. Written as DNA, the CDR3 is TGTGCCAGCAGCTTTCTGGACAGGCGGTCCTACGAGCAGTACTTC. The encoded protein is CASSFLDRRSYEQYF.

This chain joins TRBV9 and TRBJ2-3, with 9 bases that match TRBD2. The CDR3 length is 16 residues. V shed 4 bases, J shed 4 bases, and the junction held 10 bases outside the gene matches. From germline, CDR1 is SGDLS and CDR2 YYNGEE. The CDR3 DNA reads as TGTGCCAGCAGCCCTGGACGAAGCGGGGGGTCAGATACGCAGTATTTT. Its protein product is CASSPGRSGGSDTQYF.

The chain recombines TRBV28 with TRBJ2-3, with TRBD1 identical over 9 bases. The CDR3 spans 15 residues. Germline V gene data show CDR1 as MDHEN and CDR2 as SYDVKM. J gave up 0 bases and V 6 bases, and 4 bases lay outside the gene matches. Written as DNA, the CDR3 is TGTGCCAGCAGCACAGGGGGCTCTAGCACAGATACGCAGTATTTT. Amino acids: CASSTGGSSTDTQYF. Supplemented by reference TRBV28 and TRBJ2-3, the full variable domain reads DVKVTQSSRYLVKRTGEKVFLECVQDMDHENMFWYRQDPGLGLRLIYFSYDVKMKEKGDIPEGYSVSREKKERFSLILESASTNQTSMYLCASSTGGSSTDTQYFGPGTRLTVL.